This entry lists 32 T cell receptor beta chains sequenced from one sample in a study of blood T cell repertoires in COVID-19. TCRdb keeps only in-frame clones here, not all; method: immunoSEQ multiplex PCR. The sample carries 80,000 to 95,000 clones, more than 70% recorded once. Sequencing used peripheral blood. These receptors were collected from a human donor in a cohort sampled during active COVID-19.

This clone was seen a single time. The V gene is TRBV7-9, the J gene TRBJ1-1, with D possibly matching TRBD1 (6 bases). The V gene's germline CDR1 is SEHNR and CDR2 FQNEAQ (reference sequence). The CDR3 length is 13 residues. V was shortened by 3 bases and J by 6 bases, with 11 bases between the two germline ends. In nucleotides, the CDR3 is TGTGCCAGCAGCTTGGGGGCCGGGGCTGAAGCTTTCTTT. Translating gives CASSLGAGAEAFF. Combining the CDR3 with reference TRBV7-9 and TRBJ1-1 gives the whole variable domain DTGVSQNPRHKITKRGQNVTFRCDPISEHNRLYWYRQTLGQGPEFLTYFQNEAQLEKSRLLSDRFSAERPKGSFSTLEIQRTEQGDSAMYLCASSLGAGAEAFFGQGTRLTVV.

Only a few counts were recorded for this clone. V is TRBV10-1 and J is TRBJ1-2, with a possible D match to TRBD1 (6 bases). The CDR3 spans 13 residues. Germline CDR1 is WNHNN and CDR2 is SYGVQD (reference sequence). Trimming cost V 5 bases and J 6 bases, with 13 bases left between them. Here the CDR3 reads CASSPQGFDGYTF. CDR3 in DNA: TGCGCCAGCAGTCCCCAGGGGTTCGATGGCTACACCTTC.

V is TRBV18 and J is TRBJ1-1; 8 positions match TRBD1. Germline V gives CDR1 KGHSH, CDR2 LQKENI. The CDR3 totals 15 residues. Trimming took 6 bases from V and 4 from J; bases not matched to a gene: 10. CDR3 sequence reads: CASSRETGASTEAFF. The CDR3 DNA reads TGTGCCAGCTCCCGAGAGACAGGGGCCAGCACTGAAGCTTTCTTT.

CDR3 loop: CASVSQGQRNTEAFF. The CDR3 DNA reads TGTGCCAGCGTTTCCCAGGGACAGCGGAACACTGAAGCTTTCTTT. This chain joins TRBV27 and TRBJ1-1; TRBD1 matches at 7 bases. CDR1 MNHEY and CDR2 SMNVEV come from the germline V gene (reference sequence). The CDR3 extends over 15 amino acids. The V gene end was trimmed by 8 bases and the J gene end by 1 base; junction bases not matched to a gene: 10.

The V and J genes are TRBV2 and TRBJ2-3; TRBD2 matches 11 bases. The CDR3 is 15 amino acids. From germline, CDR1 is SNHLY and CDR2 FYNNEI. The V gene end was trimmed by 7 bases and the J gene end by 2 bases; junction bases not matched to a gene: 5. The CDR3 sequence is CASTLLAGATDTQYF. The CDR3, as DNA: TGTGCCAGCACCTTACTAGCGGGGGCCACAGATACGCAGTATTTT.

CDR3 region: CASSEGRGGGKLFF. The CDR3 nucleotides are TGTGCCAGCAGTGAGGGAAGGGGAGGTGGAAAACTGTTTTTT. This chain uses TRBV2 with TRBJ1-4; possibly TRBD1 for D (5 bases). The V gene's germline CDR1 is SNHLY and CDR2 FYNNEI. With 3 bases removed from V and 10 bases from J, the gap between germline ends came to 15 bases. The CDR3 covers 14 residues.

V is TRBV3-1 (or the pseudogene TRBV3-2) and J is TRBJ2-7; TRBD1 agrees at 9 bases. V shed 4 bases and J 1 base; nucleotides not matched to a gene: 8. Germline V gene sequence: CDR1 LGHDT, CDR2 YNNKEL (reference sequence). This CDR3 is built from 16 residues. The CDR3 protein is CASSPIQGAGSYEQYF. The CDR3, as DNA: TGTGCCAGCAGCCCCATACAGGGGGCCGGATCCTACGAGCAGTACTTC.

The chain combines TRBV7-2 with TRBJ2-5; 9 bases fit TRBD2. The V and J ends lost 2 bases and 4 bases, in that order; junction bases with no gene match: 11. This CDR3 comprises 17 residues. Germline CDR1 SGHTA, CDR2 FQGNSA. The CDR3 reads CASSLYWGSGGPETQYF. The CDR3 region has the DNA TGTGCCAGCAGCTTATATTGGGGTAGCGGGGGACCAGAGACCCAGTACTTC.

The genes are TRBV11-2 and TRBJ1-2, with TRBD1 matching over 8 bases. Germline V gene data show CDR1 as SGHAT and CDR2 as FQNNGV. CDR3 length: 12 amino acids. Trimming removed 8 bases from V and 8 bases from J; junction bases left unmatched: 7. The CDR3 here is CASLGQGKGYTF. The CDR3 DNA sequence: TGTGCCAGCTTAGGACAGGGCAAAGGCTACACCTTC.

This clone was detected only once. The chain couples TRBV5-5 to TRBJ2-2; 8 nucleotides align to TRBD1. The V gene end was trimmed by 1 base and the J gene end by 7 bases; junction bases not matched to a gene: 12. The germline CDR1 and CDR2 sequences are SGHKS and YYEKEE (reference sequence). The CDR3 is 17 residues long. The CDR3 nucleotides are TGTGCCAGCAGCTTGTTCTGGGCAGGGGGCAAGGGCGGGGAGCTGTTTTTT. It yields the protein CASSLFWAGGKGGELFF.

The chain has TRBV7-3 and TRBJ2-4, with a tentative D call TRBD2 (6 bases). The CDR3 covers 13 residues. Trimming took off 6 bases at V and 5 bases at J, with 11 bases between the two ends. CDR1 is SGHTA and CDR2 is FQGTGA in the germline V gene. CDR3 loop: CASSPGTENIQYF. The CDR3 DNA reads TGTGCCAGCAGTCCCGGGACTGAAAACATTCAGTACTTC.

The genes are TRBV19 and TRBJ2-1; a possible D gene is TRBD2 (5 bases). V lost 6 bases, J lost 2 bases, and 14 bases lay in between. The CDR3 covers 15 residues. Germline CDR1 and CDR2: LNHDA and SQIVND (reference sequence). CDR3 in DNA: TGTGCCAGTAGGGCGGGTAACGCCGCCTACAATGAGCAGTTCTTC. This translates into CASRAGNAAYNEQFF.

This clone was seen a single time. J is TRBJ2-7 and V is TRBV5-4; D not resolved. With 2 bases removed from V and 5 bases from J, the gap between germline ends came to 5 bases. This CDR3 is built from 11 residues. In germline, CDR1 is SGHNT, CDR2 YYREEE (reference sequence). CDR3 DNA: TGTGCCAGCAGCTTACGGGACGAGCAGTACTTC. This encodes CASSLRDEQYF.

This chain joins TRBV6-2 or TRBV6-3 and TRBJ2-3; 13 bases map to TRBD2. CDR1 and CDR2 from the germline V gene are MNHEY and SVGEGT. This CDR3 contains 15 residues. The ends lost 4 bases at V and 7 bases at J; junction bases unmatched: 5. In DNA form, the CDR3 reads TGTGCCAGCAGTTTGACTAGCGGGGGGCAATATACGCAGTATTTT. Its translation is CASSLTSGGQYTQYF.

The V gene is TRBV27, the J gene TRBJ2-2, with a weak D call TRBD1 (6 bases). V gave up 0 bases and J gave up 5 bases, with 10 bases separating them. CDR3 length: 15 amino acids. Germline assignment: CDR1 MNHEY and CDR2 SMNVEV (reference sequence). CDR3 residues: CASSLSAGVTGELFF. CDR3 nucleotide sequence: TGTGCCAGCAGTTTATCAGCAGGGGTAACCGGGGAGCTGTTTTTT.

Only a few counts were recorded for this clone. This chain connects TRBV5-6 to TRBJ2-2, with D perhaps TRBD1 (5 bases). This CDR3 comprises 16 residues. Germline V CDR1 and CDR2: SGHDT, YYEEEE. Trimming left V 2 bases short and J 4 bases short, with 15 bases between. This CDR3 is CASSFLGAQSTGELFF. The DNA of the CDR3 is TGTGCCAGCAGCTTCCTTGGGGCTCAGAGCACCGGGGAGCTGTTTTTT. Full variable domain (outside the CDR3, taken from reference TRBV5-6 and TRBJ2-2): DAGVTQSPTHLIKTRGQQVTLRCSPKSGHDTVSWYQQALGQGPQFIFQYYEEEERQRGNFPDRFSGHQFPNYSSELNVNALLLGDSALYLCASSFLGAQSTGELFFGEGSRLTVL.

This chain uses TRBV18 with TRBJ2-5; the match to TRBD2 covers 11 bases. Looked up from germline, CDR1 is KGHSH and CDR2 is LQKENI. This CDR3 region has 16 residues. V lost 1 base to trimming and J lost 1 base; unmatched junction nucleotides: 2. CDR3 amino acids: CASSPRLAGLQETQYF. CDR3 coding DNA: TGTGCCAGCTCACCACGACTAGCGGGGCTCCAAGAGACCCAGTACTTC.

The chain employs TRBV15 and TRBJ2-3, with D hard to call. Trimming left V 0 bases short and J 3 bases short, with 4 bases between. The germline CDR1 and CDR2 sequences are LNHNV and YYDKDF (reference sequence). The CDR3 consists of 13 residues. The CDR3: CATSRDRTDTQYF. The CDR3 DNA is TGTGCCACCAGCAGAGACAGGACAGATACGCAGTATTTT.

This chain uses TRBV7-2 with TRBJ2-1, with 8 bases fitting TRBD2. CDR1 SGHTA and CDR2 FQGNSA come from the germline V gene. The CDR3 consists of 15 residues. V lost 5 bases, J lost 1 base, and 4 bases stayed unmatched. CDR3 region: CASSPTSGSYNEQFF. For the CDR3, the DNA is TGTGCCAGCAGCCCTACTAGCGGTTCCTACAATGAGCAGTTCTTC.

The chain uses TRBV25-1 and TRBJ2-7; perhaps TRBD2 as D (5 bases). V was clipped by 2 bases and J by 2 bases, with 22 bases between them. The CDR3 covers 18 residues. CDR1 MGHDK and CDR2 SYGVNS come from the germline V gene. This chain's CDR3 is CASSETPPLRSGAYEQYF. DNA for the CDR3: TGTGCCAGCAGTGAAACCCCCCCGCTTAGGAGCGGAGCCTACGAGCAGTACTTC.

The CDR3 loop is CASIPGTGTRTQYF. The CDR3 nucleotides read TGTGCCAGTATCCCTGGGACAGGGACACGCACGCAGTATTTT. The chain uses TRBV19 and TRBJ2-3; TRBD1 aligns across 9 bases. There are 14 residues in the CDR3. CDR1 LNHDA and CDR2 SQIVND come from the germline V gene (reference sequence). With 7 bases clipped from V and 9 bases from J, the junction kept 11 bases outside the gene matches.

This sequence joins TRBV28 and TRBJ1-1; tentative D call: TRBD1 (5 bases). Per germline, CDR1 MDHEN and CDR2 SYDVKM. There are 15 residues in the CDR3. With 6 bases removed from V and 1 base from J, the gap between germline ends came to 15 bases. CDR3 protein: CASRSLGAPNTEAFF. CDR3 DNA sequence: TGTGCCAGCAGATCCTTAGGGGCCCCGAACACTGAAGCTTTCTTT.

The J gene is TRBJ2-5, the V gene TRBV30; no definite D call. The CDR3 covers 14 residues. Trimming stripped 1 base from V and 6 bases from J, with 15 bases between. Germline CDR1 and CDR2: GTSNPN and SVGIG (reference sequence). CDR3 DNA sequence: TGTGCCTGGAGTGCTTCTAGTTTCTTGAAGACCCAGTACTTC. Amino acid sequence: CAWSASSFLKTQYF.

This chain joins TRBV3-1 (or the pseudogene TRBV3-2) and TRBJ2-1, with TRBD1 matching 9 bases. Unmatched junction bases numbered 12, after V lost 5 bases and J lost 10 bases. Per germline, CDR1 LGHDT and CDR2 YNNKEL (reference sequence). The CDR3 loop spans 15 amino acids. The CDR3 is CASSEPGTGSGEQFF. For the CDR3, the DNA is TGTGCCAGCAGCGAACCCGGGACAGGGTCGGGCGAGCAGTTCTTC.

This rearrangement joins TRBV12-5 to TRBJ1-2; 8 bases are shared with TRBD1. The V gene's germline CDR1 is LGHNT and CDR2 FRNRAP. V gave up 5 bases and J gave up 4 bases; unmatched junction bases: 3. The CDR3 has 13 residues. The CDR3 region has the DNA TGTGCTAGTGGTCCGGGACAGGCCTATGGCTACACCTTC. Translating gives CASGPGQAYGYTF. The entire variable domain, with the rest obtained from reference TRBV12-5 and TRBJ1-2, is as follows: DARVTQTPRHKVTEMGQEVTMRCQPILGHNTVFWYRQTMMQGLELLAYFRNRAPLDDSGMPKDRFSAEMPDATLATLKIQPSEPRDSAVYFCASGPGQAYGYTFGSGTRLTVV.

This chain's CDR3 is CASGTSGGSSYEQYF. CDR3 DNA: TGTGCCAGCGGGACTAGCGGGGGGAGCTCCTACGAGCAGTACTTC. The chain has TRBV27 and TRBJ2-7, with 15 bases identical to TRBD2. The CDR3 runs to 15 residues. The junction had 2 bases not matched to a gene; V was cut back by 8 bases and J by 0 bases. Germline values: CDR1 MNHEY, CDR2 SMNVEV (reference sequence).

The chain links TRBV3-1 (or the pseudogene TRBV3-2) to TRBJ1-1; the D gene is possibly TRBD1 (6 bases). This CDR3 is built from 13 residues. The V and J ends lost 4 bases and 8 bases respectively, with 14 bases between them. Germline CDR1 reads LGHDT; CDR2 reads YNNKEL (reference sequence). CDR3 coding DNA: TGTGCCAGCAGCCGATGGACAGAAGGGGAAGCTTTCTTT. The encoded protein is CASSRWTEGEAFF.

This chain connects TRBV19 to TRBJ1-1; no firm D call. The V and J ends lost 3 bases and 4 bases respectively, with 15 bases between them. Germline CDR1 reads LNHDA; CDR2 reads SQIVND (reference sequence). The CDR3 has 15 residues. The CDR3 is CASSMRQPRATEAFF. CDR3 in DNA: TGTGCCAGTAGTATGCGGCAACCGAGAGCCACTGAAGCTTTCTTT.

The J gene is TRBJ2-5, the V gene TRBV7-9; 7 nucleotides agree with TRBD1. Trimming at V came to 3 bases and at J to 4 bases, leaving 5 bases not matched to a gene. This CDR3 has 14 amino acids. The germline V gene encodes CDR1 SEHNR and CDR2 FQNEAQ (reference sequence). The CDR3 sequence is CASSLTTGRETQYF. CDR3 coding DNA: TGTGCCAGCAGCTTGACGACAGGGCGAGAGACCCAGTACTTC. Full variable domain (rest looked up from reference TRBV7-9 and TRBJ2-5): DTGVSQNPRHKITKRGQNVTFRCDPISEHNRLYWYRQTLGQGPEFLTYFQNEAQLEKSRLLSDRFSAERPKGSFSTLEIQRTEQGDSAMYLCASSLTTGRETQYFGPGTRLLVL.

This rearrangement joins TRBV5-4 to TRBJ2-7, with D possibly TRBD1 on 5 matching bases. The CDR3 length is 16 residues. Germline assignment: CDR1 SGHNT and CDR2 YYREEE (reference sequence). Trimming pared 4 bases from V and 3 bases from J, leaving 20 bases between. The CDR3 sequence: CASSRGPGHMDYEQYF. As DNA, the CDR3 is TGTGCCAGCAGCCGAGGCCCTGGACATATGGACTACGAGCAGTACTTC.

This CDR3 is CASSKGQGVNEQFF. The CDR3 bases are TGTGCCAGCAGCAAAGGACAGGGGGTTAATGAGCAGTTCTTC. V is TRBV21-1 and J is TRBJ2-1; the table gives TRBD1 as D, unverified against the DNA. TRBV21-1 is a recognized pseudogene. CDR3 length equals 14 residues.

The rearrangement joins TRBV19 to TRBJ1-3, with D maybe TRBD1 (5 bases). Germline CDR1 and CDR2: LNHDA and SQIVND (reference sequence). Between the trimmed V and J ends, which lost 6 bases and 0 bases, there was a span of 9 bases. The CDR3 consists of 14 residues. The CDR3: CASRGAISGNTIYF. The CDR3 nucleotides are TGTGCCAGTAGAGGGGCAATCTCTGGAAACACCATATATTTT.